These T cell receptor beta chains were read from a single sample in a study of a mutant IDH1 vaccine in newly diagnosed glioma. The assay was immunoSEQ multiplex PCR, and TCRdb's table has in-frame clones only and misses some. The sample includes fewer than 70,000 clones, approximately 80% of them seen just once. For these TCRs, the target antigens are not known. The sequencing used PBMCs, collected from a glioma patient whose treatment included an IDH1 peptide vaccine. All receptors come from a man in his thirties or forties with glioma. Each CDR3 is given with its conserved first and last residue. D genes are given only for firm matches.

d_call | v_call | cdr3_aa
TRBD1 | TRBV29-1 | CSVGQGVNEQYF
TRBD2 | TRBV15 | CATSRLAGYQETQYF
- | TRBV6-1 | CASSWEWSSYNEQFF
- | TRBV11-2 | CASSQGTSPYNEQFF
TRBD1 | TRBV6-5 | CASSINRGPTEAFF
- | TRBV18 | CASSPTQSTDTQYF
- | TRBV11-2 | CASSLNGGGDEKLFF
- | TRBV5-1 | CASSLGWKWGRSYGYTF
TRBD2 | TRBV11-3 | CASSLDGRAGDEQFF
- | TRBV27 | CASRSTRRTEAFF
TRBD1 | TRBV29-1 | CSAILLTGIREKLFF
- | TRBV7-3 | CASSPLKLTVMVETQYF
TRBD2 | TRBV5-1 | CASSLGSGGSYNEQFF
- | TRBV7-6 | CASSPLQTRTDTQYF
- | TRBV6-6 | CASSYSDSIKGYTF
- | TRBV7-2 | CASRRYGYTF
TRBD1 | TRBV18 | CASSPTTGNQETQYF
TRBD2 | TRBV14 | CASSQLLAGVQYF
- | TRBV6-1 | CASSEGDTQYF
- | TRBV15 | CATSRGQGGETQYF
- | TRBV20-1 | CSARAGPTQYF
- | TRBV7-8 | CASSLAGQPQHF
- | TRBV27 | CASSGYTGTEAEAFF
- | TRBV2 | CASSEWLQVYEKLFF
- | TRBV6-5 | CASASGGSNQPQHF
TRBD1 | TRBV28 | CASTIGQGTQPQHF
TRBD2 | TRBV9 | CASSTRTSGASQYF